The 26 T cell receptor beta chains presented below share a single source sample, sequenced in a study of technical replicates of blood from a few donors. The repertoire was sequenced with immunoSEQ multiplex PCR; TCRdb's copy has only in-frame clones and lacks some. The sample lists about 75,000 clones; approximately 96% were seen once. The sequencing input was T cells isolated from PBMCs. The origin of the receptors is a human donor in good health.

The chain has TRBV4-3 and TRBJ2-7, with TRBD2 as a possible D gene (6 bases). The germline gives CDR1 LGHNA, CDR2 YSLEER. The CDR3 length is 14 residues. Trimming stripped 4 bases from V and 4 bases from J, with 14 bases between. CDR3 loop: CASSLLEGLYEQYF. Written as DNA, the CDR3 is TGCGCCAGCAGCCTACTGGAGGGCCTTTACGAGCAGTACTTC.

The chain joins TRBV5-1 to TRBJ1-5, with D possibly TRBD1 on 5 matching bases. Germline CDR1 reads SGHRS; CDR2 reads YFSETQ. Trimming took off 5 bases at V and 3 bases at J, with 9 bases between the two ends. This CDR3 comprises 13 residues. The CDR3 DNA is TGCGCCAGCAGGGAAGGGGTCAATCAGCCCCAGCATTTT. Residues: CASREGVNQPQHF.

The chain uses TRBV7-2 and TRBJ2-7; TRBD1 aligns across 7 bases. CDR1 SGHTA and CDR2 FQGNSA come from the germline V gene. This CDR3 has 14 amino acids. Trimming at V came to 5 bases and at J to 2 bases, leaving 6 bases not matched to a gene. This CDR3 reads CASSLWDSTYEQYF. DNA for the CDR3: TGTGCCAGCAGCCTTTGGGACAGCACCTACGAGCAGTACTTC.

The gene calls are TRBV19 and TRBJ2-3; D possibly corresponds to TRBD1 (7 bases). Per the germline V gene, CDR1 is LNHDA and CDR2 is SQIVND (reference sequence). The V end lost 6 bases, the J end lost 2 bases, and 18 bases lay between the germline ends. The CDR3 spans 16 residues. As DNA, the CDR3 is TGTGCCAGTAGCCTCGGGGGACAGACTTTCACAGATACGCAGTATTTT. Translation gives CASSLGGQTFTDTQYF.

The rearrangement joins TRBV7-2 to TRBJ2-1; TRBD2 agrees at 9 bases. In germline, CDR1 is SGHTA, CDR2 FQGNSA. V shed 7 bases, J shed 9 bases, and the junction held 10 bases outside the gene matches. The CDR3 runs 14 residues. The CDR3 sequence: CASKFAGGPAEQFF. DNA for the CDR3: TGTGCCAGCAAATTTGCGGGAGGGCCGGCTGAGCAGTTCTTC.

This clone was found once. The CDR3 loop reads CASSLDRANVLTF. The CDR3 DNA reads as TGTGCCAGCAGCTTGGATAGGGCCAACGTCCTGACTTTC. This rearrangement joins TRBV5-4 to TRBJ2-6; D call uncertain. The CDR3 consists of 13 residues. Germline V lookup: CDR1 SGHNT, CDR2 YYREEE (reference sequence). Trimming took off 0 bases at V and 5 bases at J, with 3 bases between the two ends.

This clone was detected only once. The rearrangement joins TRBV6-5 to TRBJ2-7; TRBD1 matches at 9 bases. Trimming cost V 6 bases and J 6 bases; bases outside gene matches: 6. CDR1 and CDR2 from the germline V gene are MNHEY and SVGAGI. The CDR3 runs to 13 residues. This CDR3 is CASSSGTGFEQYF. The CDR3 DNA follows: TGTGCCAGCAGCTCCGGGACAGGGTTCGAGCAGTACTTC.

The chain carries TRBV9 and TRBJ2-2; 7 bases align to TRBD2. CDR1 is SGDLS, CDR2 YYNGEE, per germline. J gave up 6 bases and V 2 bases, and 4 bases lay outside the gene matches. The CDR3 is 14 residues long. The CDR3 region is CASSVTSSPGELFF. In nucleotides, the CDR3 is TGTGCCAGCAGCGTGACTAGCTCGCCCGGGGAGCTGTTTTTT.

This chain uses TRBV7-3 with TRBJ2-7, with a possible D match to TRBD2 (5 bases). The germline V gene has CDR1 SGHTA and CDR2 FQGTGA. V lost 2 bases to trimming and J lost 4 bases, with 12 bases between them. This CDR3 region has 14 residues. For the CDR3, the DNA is TGTGCCAGCAGCTTATATAGGGCGGGTTACGAGCAGTACTTC. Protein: CASSLYRAGYEQYF.

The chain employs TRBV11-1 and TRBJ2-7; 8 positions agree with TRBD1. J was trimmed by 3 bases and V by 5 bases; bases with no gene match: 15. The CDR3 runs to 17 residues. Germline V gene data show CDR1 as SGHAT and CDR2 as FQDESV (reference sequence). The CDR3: CASSRGQGAPPGYEQYF. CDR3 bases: TGTGCCAGCAGCCGAGGACAGGGAGCCCCACCAGGCTACGAGCAGTACTTC.

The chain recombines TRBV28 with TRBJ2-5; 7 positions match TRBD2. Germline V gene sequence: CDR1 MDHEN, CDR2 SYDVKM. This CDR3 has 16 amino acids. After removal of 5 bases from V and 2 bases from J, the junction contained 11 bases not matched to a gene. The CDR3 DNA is TGTGCCAGCAGTCTACCTAGCGGATATGAACAAGAGACCCAGTACTTC. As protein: CASSLPSGYEQETQYF.

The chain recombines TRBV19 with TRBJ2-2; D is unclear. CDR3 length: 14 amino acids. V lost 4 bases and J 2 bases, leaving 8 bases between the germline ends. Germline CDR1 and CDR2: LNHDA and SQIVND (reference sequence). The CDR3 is CASSTYSNTGELFF. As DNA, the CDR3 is TGTGCCAGTAGTACGTACAGTAACACCGGGGAGCTGTTTTTT.

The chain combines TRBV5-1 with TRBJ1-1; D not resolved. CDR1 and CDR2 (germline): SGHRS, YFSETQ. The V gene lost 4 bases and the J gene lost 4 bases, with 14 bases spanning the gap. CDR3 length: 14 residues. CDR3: CASSPRAGSTEAFF. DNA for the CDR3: TGCGCCAGCAGCCCTCGGGCTGGGAGCACTGAAGCTTTCTTT. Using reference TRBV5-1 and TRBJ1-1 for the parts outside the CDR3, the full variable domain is KAGVTQTPRYLIKTRGQQVTLSCSPISGHRSVSWYQQTPGQGLQFLFEYFSETQRNKGNFPGRFSGRQFSNSRSEMNVSTLELGDSALYLCASSPRAGSTEAFFGQGTRLTVV.

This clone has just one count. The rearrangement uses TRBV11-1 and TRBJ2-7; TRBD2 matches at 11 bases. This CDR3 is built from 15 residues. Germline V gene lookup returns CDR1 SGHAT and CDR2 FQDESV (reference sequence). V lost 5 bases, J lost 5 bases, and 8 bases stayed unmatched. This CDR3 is CASSVLAGGSDEQYF. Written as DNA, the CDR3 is TGTGCCAGCAGCGTTCTAGCGGGAGGAAGCGACGAGCAGTACTTC.

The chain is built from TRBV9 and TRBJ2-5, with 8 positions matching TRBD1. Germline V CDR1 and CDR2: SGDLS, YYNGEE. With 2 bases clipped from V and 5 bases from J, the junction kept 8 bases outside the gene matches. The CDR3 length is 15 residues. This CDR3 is CASSVYAGGVETQYF. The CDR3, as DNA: TGTGCCAGCAGCGTTTACGCAGGGGGCGTGGAGACCCAGTACTTC. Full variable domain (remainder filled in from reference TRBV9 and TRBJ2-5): DSGVTQTPKHLITATGQRVTLRCSPRSGDLSVYWYQQSLDQGLQFLIQYYNGEERAKGNILERFSAQQFPDLHSELNLSSLELGDSALYFCASSVYAGGVETQYFGPGTRLLVL.

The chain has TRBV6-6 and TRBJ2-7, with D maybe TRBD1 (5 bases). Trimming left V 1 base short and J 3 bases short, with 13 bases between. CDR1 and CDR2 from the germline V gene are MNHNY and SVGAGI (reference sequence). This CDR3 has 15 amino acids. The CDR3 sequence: CASSYLDSQGYEQYF. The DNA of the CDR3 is TGTGCCAGCAGTTACTTAGACTCCCAGGGCTACGAGCAGTACTTC.

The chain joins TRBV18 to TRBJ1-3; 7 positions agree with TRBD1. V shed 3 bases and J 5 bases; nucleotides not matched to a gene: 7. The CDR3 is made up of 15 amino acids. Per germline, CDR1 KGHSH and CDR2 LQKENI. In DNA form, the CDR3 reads TGTGCCAGCTCACCGACAGGGACGGCGAGAAACACCATATATTTT. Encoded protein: CASSPTGTARNTIYF.

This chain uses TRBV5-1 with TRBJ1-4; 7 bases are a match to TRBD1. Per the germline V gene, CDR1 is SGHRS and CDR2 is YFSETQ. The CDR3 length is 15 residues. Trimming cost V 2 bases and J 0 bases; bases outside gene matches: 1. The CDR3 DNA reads TGCGCCAGCAGCTTTGGGACAGCAACTAATGAAAAACTGTTTTTT. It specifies CASSFGTATNEKLFF.

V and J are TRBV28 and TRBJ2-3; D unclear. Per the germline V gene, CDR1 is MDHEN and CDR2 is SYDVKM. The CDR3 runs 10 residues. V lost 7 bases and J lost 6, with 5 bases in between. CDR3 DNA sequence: TGTGCCAGCATGGAGGATACGCAGTATTTT. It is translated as CASMEDTQYF.

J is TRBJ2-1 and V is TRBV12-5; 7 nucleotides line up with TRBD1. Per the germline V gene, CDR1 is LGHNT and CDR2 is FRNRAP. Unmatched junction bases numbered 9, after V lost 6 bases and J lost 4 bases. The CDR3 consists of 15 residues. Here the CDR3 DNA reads TGTGCTAGTGGACCGGGACAGAACCAATACAATGAGCAGTTCTTC. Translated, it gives CASGPGQNQYNEQFF.

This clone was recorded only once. The CDR3 DNA is TGTGCCAGCTCACCACCGGGGGACAGACGAGTACCCCAGCATTTT. Amino acid sequence: CASSPPGDRRVPQHF. The V and J genes are TRBV18 and TRBJ1-5; 7 bases map to TRBD1. Trimming removed 0 bases from V and 10 bases from J; junction bases left unmatched: 9. There are 15 residues in the CDR3. Germline CDR1 reads KGHSH; CDR2 reads LQKENI.

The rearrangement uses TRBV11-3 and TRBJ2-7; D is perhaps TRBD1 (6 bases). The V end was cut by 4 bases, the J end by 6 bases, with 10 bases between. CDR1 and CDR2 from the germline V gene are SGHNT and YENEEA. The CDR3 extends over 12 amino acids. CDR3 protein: CASSYSGAEQYF. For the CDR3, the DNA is TGTGCCAGCAGCTACTCAGGGGCCGAGCAGTACTTC.

The CDR3 here is CASSQTSGIPEQFF. The CDR3 region has the DNA TGTGCCAGCAGCCAGACTAGCGGGATTCCTGAGCAGTTCTTC. The chain recombines TRBV4-2 with TRBJ2-1; 11 nucleotides match TRBD2. Germline CDR1 is LGHNA and CDR2 is YNFKEQ. The CDR3 is made up of 14 amino acids. V lost 3 bases to trimming and J lost 9 bases; unmatched junction nucleotides: 4.

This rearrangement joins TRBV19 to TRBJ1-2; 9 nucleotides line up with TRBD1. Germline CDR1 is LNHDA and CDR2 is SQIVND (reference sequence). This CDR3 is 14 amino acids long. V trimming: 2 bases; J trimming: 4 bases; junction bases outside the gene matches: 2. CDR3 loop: CASSIQGQGYGYTF. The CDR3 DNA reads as TGTGCCAGTAGTATACAGGGACAGGGCTATGGCTACACCTTC. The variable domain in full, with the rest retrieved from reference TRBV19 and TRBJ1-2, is DGGITQSPKYLFRKEGQNVTLSCEQNLNHDAMYWYRQDPGQGLRLIYYSQIVNDFQKGDIAEGYSVSREKKESFPLTVTSAQKNPTAFYLCASSIQGQGYGYTFGSGTRLTVV.

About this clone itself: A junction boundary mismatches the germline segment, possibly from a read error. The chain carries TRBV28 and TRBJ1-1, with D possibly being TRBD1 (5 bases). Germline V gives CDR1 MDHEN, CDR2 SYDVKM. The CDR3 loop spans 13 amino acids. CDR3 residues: CASSFQGAPDAFF. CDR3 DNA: TGTGCCAGCAGTTTTCAAGGGGCGCCTGATGCTTTCTTT.

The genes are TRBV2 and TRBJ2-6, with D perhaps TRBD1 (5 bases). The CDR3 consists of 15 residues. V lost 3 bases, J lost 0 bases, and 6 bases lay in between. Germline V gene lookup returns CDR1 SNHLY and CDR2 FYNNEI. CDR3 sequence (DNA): TGTGCCAGCAGTGACGACAGCTCTGGGGCCAACGTCCTGACTTTC. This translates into CASSDDSSGANVLTF. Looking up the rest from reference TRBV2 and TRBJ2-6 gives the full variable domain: EPEVTQTPSHQVTQMGQEVILRCVPISNHLYFYWYRQILGQKVEFLVSFYNNEISEKSEIFDDQFSVERPDGSNFTLKIRSTKLEDSAMYFCASSDDSSGANVLTFGAGSRLTVL.